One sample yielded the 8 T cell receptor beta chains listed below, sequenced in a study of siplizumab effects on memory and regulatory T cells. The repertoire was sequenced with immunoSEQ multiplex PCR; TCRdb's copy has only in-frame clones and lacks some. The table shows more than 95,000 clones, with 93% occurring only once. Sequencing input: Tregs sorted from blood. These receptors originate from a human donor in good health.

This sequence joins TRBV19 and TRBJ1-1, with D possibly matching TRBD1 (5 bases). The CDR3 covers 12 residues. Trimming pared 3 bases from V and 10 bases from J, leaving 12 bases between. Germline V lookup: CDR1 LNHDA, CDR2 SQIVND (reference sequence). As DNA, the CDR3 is TGTGCCAGTAGTATCCACGGACAAGGAGCTTTCTTT. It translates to CASSIHGQGAFF.

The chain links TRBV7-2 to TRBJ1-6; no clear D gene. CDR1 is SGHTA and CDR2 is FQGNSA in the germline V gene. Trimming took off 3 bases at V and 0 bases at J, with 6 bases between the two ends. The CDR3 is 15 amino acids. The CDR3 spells CASSFQLSYNSPLHF. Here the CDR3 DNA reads TGTGCCAGCAGCTTCCAGCTCTCCTATAATTCACCCCTCCACTTT.

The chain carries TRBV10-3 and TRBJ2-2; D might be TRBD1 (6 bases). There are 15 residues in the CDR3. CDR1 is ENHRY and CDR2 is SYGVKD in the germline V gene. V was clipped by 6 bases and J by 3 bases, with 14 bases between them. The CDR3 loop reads CAISRQDPDTGELFF. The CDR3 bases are TGTGCCATCAGCCGACAGGACCCGGACACCGGGGAGCTGTTTTTT.

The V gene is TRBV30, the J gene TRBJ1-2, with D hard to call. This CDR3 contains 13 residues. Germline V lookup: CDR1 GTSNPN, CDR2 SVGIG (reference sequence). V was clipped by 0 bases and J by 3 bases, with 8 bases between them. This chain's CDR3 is CAWSVWPHYGYTF. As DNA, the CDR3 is TGTGCCTGGAGTGTATGGCCTCACTATGGCTACACCTTC.

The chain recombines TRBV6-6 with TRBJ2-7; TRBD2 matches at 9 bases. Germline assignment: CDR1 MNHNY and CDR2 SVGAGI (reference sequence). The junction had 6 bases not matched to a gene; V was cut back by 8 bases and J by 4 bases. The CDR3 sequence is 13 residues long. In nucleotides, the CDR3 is TGTGCCAGCGGTGGCGGGGGGGATTACGAGCAGTACTTC. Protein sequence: CASGGGGDYEQYF.

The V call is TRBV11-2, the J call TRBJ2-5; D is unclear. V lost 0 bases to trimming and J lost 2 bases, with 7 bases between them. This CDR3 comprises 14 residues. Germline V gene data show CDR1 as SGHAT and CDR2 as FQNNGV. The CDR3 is CASSLEQIQETQYF. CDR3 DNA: TGTGCCAGCAGCTTAGAACAAATACAAGAGACCCAGTACTTC.

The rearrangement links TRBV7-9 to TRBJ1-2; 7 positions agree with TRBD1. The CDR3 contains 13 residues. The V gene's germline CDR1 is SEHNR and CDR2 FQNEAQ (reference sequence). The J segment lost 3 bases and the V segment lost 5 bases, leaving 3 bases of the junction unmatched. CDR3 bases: TGTGCCAGCAGCCTCACAGGGGACTATGGCTACACCTTC. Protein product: CASSLTGDYGYTF.

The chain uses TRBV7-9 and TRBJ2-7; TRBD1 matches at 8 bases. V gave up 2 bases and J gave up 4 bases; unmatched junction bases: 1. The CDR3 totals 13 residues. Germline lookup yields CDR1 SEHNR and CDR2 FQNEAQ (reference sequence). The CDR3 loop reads CASSLTGGYEQYF. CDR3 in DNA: TGTGCCAGCAGCTTAACAGGGGGATACGAGCAGTACTTC.